A selection of T cell receptor beta chains follows, all from one sample in a study of cytomegalovirus exposure and HLA in healthy donors. Here immunoSEQ multiplex PCR was the method, and the copy in TCRdb shows in-frame clones only, minus some. The sample gives more than 80,000 clones, roughly 82% of which show up once; roughly 1.5% is in the top ten. Sequencing was performed on PBMCs. The receptor source for this set is a man aged 45-65 years in good health and CMV-seronegative. Both conserved end residues are part of each CDR3. D genes are given only for firm matches. Clone size is stated in some rows and not others, as once, few, many or a class when expanded.

TRBV5-6,-,few,TRBJ1-5,CASSWLSGPPLSQHF,TGTGCCAGCAGCTGGCTCTCTGGGCCCCCACTGAGCCAGCATTTT
TRBV5-4,-,-,TRBJ1-2,CASSLGGERGDGYTF,TGTGCCAGCAGCTTGGGGGGGGAGAGGGGAGATGGCTACACCTTC
TRBV5-1,-,-,TRBJ1-2,CASRIGDYGYTF,TGCGCCAGCAGAATAGGAGACTATGGCTACACCTTC
TRBV7-9,TRBD2,-,TRBJ2-1,CASSLAVRRGRWDEQFF,TGTGCCAGCAGCTTAGCTGTTCGGCGGGGGAGGTGGGATGAGCAGTTCTTC
TRBV7-2,TRBD2,few,TRBJ2-2,CASSRPGASGRTGELFF,TGTGCCAGCAGCCGTCCAGGGGCTAGCGGGCGTACCGGGGAGCTGTTTTTT
TRBV29-1,-,-,TRBJ1-2,CSVAFYYGYTF,TGCAGCGTTGCTTTCTACTATGGCTACACCTTC
TRBV10-3,TRBD1,-,TRBJ2-1,CAISDQGANEQFF,TGTGCCATCAGTGATCAGGGGGCTAATGAGCAGTTCTTC
TRBV5-6,-,-,TRBJ1-2,CASSSGRVSGYTF,TGTGCCAGCAGCTCAGGGAGGGTTTCTGGCTACACCTTC
TRBV7-3,TRBD2,-,TRBJ2-6,CASGHTPAGGLGANVLTF,TGTGCCAGCGGGCACACCCCAGCGGGGGGGCTTGGGGCCAACGTCCTGACTTTC
TRBV7-6,-,-,TRBJ2-7,CASSQLRDSYEQYF,TGTGCCAGCAGCCAGCTCAGGGACTCCTACGAGCAGTACTTC
TRBV6-5,-,-,TRBJ1-3,CASSPGQGNTIYF,TGTGCCAGCAGTCCGGGACAAGGAAACACCATATATTTT